This TCR beta chain was retrieved from a study of blood T cells in healthy people across ages. The use of a sample-barcoded 5' primer and a J-beta primer mix characterized a second PCR of about 6 to 12 cycles. The template-switch adaptor was a 5' adaptor with 12 random nucleotides. It tagged each cDNA molecule. TCRdb independently ran MiXCR on the 5' RACE reads; one entry per CDR3 protein. This sample has approximately 810,000 distinct CDR3 sequences, with more than 25% found just once. V was clipped by 4 bases and J by 6 bases; unmatched bases: 2. The CDR3 is 12 residues long. Per germline, CDR1 GTSNPN and CDR2 SVGIG (reference sequence).

The specimen sequenced was blood. V and J are TRBV30 and TRBJ2-7, with 11 bases lining up with TRBD2. This TCR was recovered from a woman over 75 in good health. Written as DNA, the CDR3 is TGTGCCTGGAACCTAGCGGGGGGCGAGCAGTACTTC. Translating gives CAWNLAGGEQYF.